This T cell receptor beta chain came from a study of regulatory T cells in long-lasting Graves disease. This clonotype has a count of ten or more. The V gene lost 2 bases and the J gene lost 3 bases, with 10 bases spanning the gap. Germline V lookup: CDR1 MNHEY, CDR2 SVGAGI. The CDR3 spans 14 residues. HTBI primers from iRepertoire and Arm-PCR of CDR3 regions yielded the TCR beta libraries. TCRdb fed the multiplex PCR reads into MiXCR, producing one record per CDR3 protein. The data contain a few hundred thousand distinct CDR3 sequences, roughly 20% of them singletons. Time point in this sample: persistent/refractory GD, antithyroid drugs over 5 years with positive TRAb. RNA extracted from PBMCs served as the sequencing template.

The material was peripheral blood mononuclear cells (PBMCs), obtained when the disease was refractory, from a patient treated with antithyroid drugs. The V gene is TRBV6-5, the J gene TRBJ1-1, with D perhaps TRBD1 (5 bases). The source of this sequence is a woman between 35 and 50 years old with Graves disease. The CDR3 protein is CASSYGGGDTEAFF. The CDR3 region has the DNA TGTGCCAGCAGTTACGGGGGGGGAGACACTGAAGCTTTCTTT.